Below, 24 T cell receptor beta chains from the same sample are listed, as sequenced in a study of T cell repertoires in cytomegalovirus infection. One entry per CDR3 protein, called by TCRdb with MiXCR from the reads. The sample holds about 310,000 distinct CDR3 sequences, 20% to 30% seen once. Their antigens are not known. The sample was cultured PBMCs, taken from culture after CMV antigen stimulation. Receptor source: a human donor in good health (CMV status not recorded). Some clones in this sample may be carry-over from other donors' samples.

The chain recombines TRBV6-2 or TRBV6-3 with TRBJ2-1; no clear D gene. Germline values: CDR1 MNHEY, CDR2 SVGEGT. CDR3 size: 15 residues. The V gene lost 0 bases and the J gene lost 2 bases, with 8 bases spanning the gap. In DNA, the CDR3 is TGTGCCAGCAGTTACTCAAGGAGAACCTACAATGAGCAGTTCTTC. Amino acid sequence: CASSYSRRTYNEQFF.

This sequence joins TRBV30 and TRBJ2-5; perhaps D is TRBD1 or TRBD2 (6 bases each). This CDR3 comprises 15 residues. V was trimmed by 1 base and J by 1 base, leaving 13 bases between them. Germline V lookup: CDR1 GTSNPN, CDR2 SVGIG (reference sequence). DNA for the CDR3: TGTGCCTGGAGTGCGGGGGCTCGCACCCAAGAGACCCAGTACTTC. This sequence encodes CAWSAGARTQETQYF.

V gene TRBV10-3 combines with J gene TRBJ2-7, with 8 bases aligning to TRBD1. The J segment lost 0 bases and the V segment lost 6 bases, leaving 7 bases of the junction unmatched. The CDR3 covers 15 residues. Germline V gene data show CDR1 as ENHRY and CDR2 as SYGVKD. CDR3 sequence: CAIRNGQGSSYEQYV. In DNA form, the CDR3 reads TGTGCCATCAGAAATGGACAGGGCAGCTCCTACGAGCAGTACGTC.

This clonotype was detected a few times. The rearrangement joins TRBV19 to TRBJ2-3, with 7 bases fitting TRBD2. This CDR3 is 16 amino acids long. J was trimmed by 10 bases and V by 5 bases; bases with no gene match: 18. The germline V gene encodes CDR1 LNHDA and CDR2 SQIVND (reference sequence). CDR3 sequence reads: CASSFPLWEGAAAQYF. The CDR3 nucleotides read TGTGCCAGTAGTTTCCCCTTATGGGAGGGCGCGGCGGCGCAGTATTTT. Filled out from reference TRBV19 and TRBJ2-3, the complete variable domain reads DGGITQSPKYLFRKEGQNVTLSCEQNLNHDAMYWYRQDPGQGLRLIYYSQIVNDFQKGDIAEGYSVSREKKESFPLTVTSAQKNPTAFYLCASSFPLWEGAAAQYFGPGTRLTVL.

The chain links TRBV7-9 to TRBJ1-6, with D unresolved. V was cut by 3 bases and J by 8 bases, with 5 bases left in between. The CDR3 has 12 residues. Germline V gene lookup returns CDR1 SEHNR and CDR2 FQNEAQ (reference sequence). CDR3: CASSFGDSPLHF. The CDR3 DNA reads as TGTGCCAGCAGCTTTGGAGATTCACCCCTCCACTTT. The full variable domain, rest sourced from reference TRBV7-9 and TRBJ1-6, is DTGVSQNPRHKITKRGQNVTFRCDPISEHNRLYWYRQTLGQGPEFLTYFQNEAQLEKSRLLSDRFSAERPKGSFSTLEIQRTEQGDSAMYLCASSFGDSPLHFGNGTRLTVT.

The chain is built from TRBV7-6 and TRBJ2-6, with D perhaps given as TRBD1 or TRBD2 (5 bases each). Trimming took off 5 bases at V and 0 bases at J, with 26 bases between the two ends. This CDR3 is 21 amino acids long. Germline CDR1 reads SGHVS; CDR2 reads FNYEAQ. CDR3 residues: CASSHPGRLAKEISGANVLTF. The CDR3, as DNA: TGTGCCAGCAGCCACCCGGGACGCCTCGCCAAAGAGATCTCTGGGGCCAACGTCCTGACTTTC.

The chain uses TRBV7-9 and TRBJ1-5; a possible D gene is TRBD1 (6 bases). The CDR3 is 17 amino acids. Germline CDR1 SEHNR, CDR2 FQNEAQ (reference sequence). Trimming took off 2 bases at V and 3 bases at J, with 17 bases between the two ends. The CDR3 nucleotides are TGTGCCAGCAGCTTACCCCTGGCAGGGGCCGACAATCAGCCCCAGCATTTT. Translating gives CASSLPLAGADNQPQHF.

This clonotype appeared a few times. The chain joins TRBV5-1 to TRBJ1-2; TRBD1 agrees at 7 bases. V lost 4 bases and J lost 2; bases outside the gene matches: 5. CDR1 is SGHRS and CDR2 is YFSETQ in the germline V gene. CDR3 length equals 14 residues. The CDR3 spells CASSTGTANYGYTF. The CDR3 bases are TGCGCCAGCAGCACGGGGACAGCCAACTATGGCTACACCTTC.

CDR3 sequence (DNA): TGTGCCAGCAGCTTGTCGGGGGACGGCTATGGCTACACCTTC. As protein: CASSLSGDGYGYTF. J is TRBJ1-2 and V is TRBV7-9; possible D gene TRBD1, 5 bases. Trimming took off 3 bases at V and 4 bases at J, with 12 bases between the two ends. The germline gives CDR1 SEHNR, CDR2 FQNEAQ (reference sequence). The CDR3 covers 14 residues.

This clonotype appeared many times. This rearrangement joins TRBV25-1 to TRBJ2-7; TRBD1 matches 8 bases. The CDR3 is made up of 16 amino acids. Germline V gene data show CDR1 as MGHDK and CDR2 as SYGVNS. The V and J ends lost 0 bases and 5 bases, in that order; junction bases with no gene match: 9. In nucleotides, the CDR3 is TGTGCCAGCAGTGAATATGGCCGGACAGGGATCCACGAGCAGTACTTC. This codes for CASSEYGRTGIHEQYF.

The sample holds many counts of this clonotype. The rearrangement links TRBV7-2 to TRBJ1-2; D is possibly TRBD1 (5 bases). Germline-derived CDR1 and CDR2 are SGHTA and FQGNSA. This CDR3 has 12 residues. Trimming stripped 4 bases from V and 7 bases from J, with 10 bases between. In DNA form, the CDR3 reads TGTGCCAGCAGCTCCGACAGAACTGGCTACACCTTC. It codes for CASSSDRTGYTF. The full variable domain, rest sourced from reference TRBV7-2 and TRBJ1-2, is GAGVSQSPSNKVTEKGKDVELRCDPISGHTALYWYRQSLGQGLEFLIYFQGNSAPDKSGLPSDRFSAERTGGSVSTLTIQRTQQEDSAVYLCASSSDRTGYTFGSGTRLTVV.

This chain joins TRBV19 and TRBJ1-5, with D possibly TRBD1 on 5 matching bases. The CDR3 is made up of 14 amino acids. V lost 5 bases and J lost 2, with 10 bases in between. Germline assignment: CDR1 LNHDA and CDR2 SQIVND (reference sequence). The CDR3 is CASSSRDGNQPQHF. CDR3 nucleotides: TGTGCCAGTAGTTCCCGGGACGGCAATCAGCCCCAGCATTTT.

This chain links TRBV12-3 or TRBV12-4 with TRBJ2-5; D possibly uses TRBD1 or TRBD2 (5 bases each). CDR3 length: 15 residues. Deletions cut 2 bases from V and 0 bases from J, with 10 bases between. CDR3 in amino acids: CASSLSGRDQETQYF. CDR3 DNA sequence: TGTGCCAGCAGTTTATCAGGGCGGGACCAAGAGACCCAGTACTTC.

The rearrangement links TRBV19 to TRBJ2-1; TRBD2 matches 8 bases. V gave up 3 bases and J gave up 9 bases; unmatched junction bases: 4. Looked up from germline, CDR1 is LNHDA and CDR2 is SQIVND (reference sequence). The CDR3 sequence is 13 residues long. In nucleotides, the CDR3 is TGTGCCAGTAGTATGCCCGGACTAGCTGAGCAGTTCTTC. As protein: CASSMPGLAEQFF.

This clonotype appeared many times. The rearrangement links TRBV7-7 to TRBJ2-3; 9 positions agree with TRBD1. The V gene end was trimmed by 5 bases and the J gene end by 4 bases; junction bases not matched to a gene: 4. Per germline, CDR1 SSHAT and CDR2 FNYEAQ (reference sequence). CDR3 length: 14 residues. CDR3 sequence: CASSPGQGPDTQYF. CDR3 nucleotide sequence: TGTGCCAGCAGCCCCGGACAGGGGCCAGATACGCAGTATTTT.

This clonotype was seen a few times. The genes are TRBV29-1 and TRBJ1-2; D is ambiguous. The CDR3 runs 12 residues. The germline V gene has CDR1 SQVTM and CDR2 ANQGSEA. Trimming cost V 6 bases and J 3 bases, with 11 bases left between them. CDR3 nucleotide sequence: TGCAGCGTGACGCGGCAGTACTATGGCTACACCTTC. Translated: CSVTRQYYGYTF.

V usage is TRBV27 and J usage is TRBJ2-1; D is ambiguous. The germline gives CDR1 MNHEY, CDR2 SMNVEV (reference sequence). Trimming removed 6 bases at V and 4 bases at J, with 13 bases between. CDR3 length: 14 amino acids. The CDR3 is CASSPASFYNEQFF. In DNA form, the CDR3 reads TGTGCCAGCAGCCCGGCGAGCTTTTACAATGAGCAGTTCTTC.

The genes are TRBV5-1 and TRBJ2-1; D is unresolved. Between the trimmed V and J ends, which lost 5 bases and 7 bases, there was a span of 13 bases. The CDR3 has 13 residues. Germline CDR1 is SGHRS and CDR2 is YFSETQ. CDR3 residues: CASSMVSRNEQFF. In nucleotides, the CDR3 is TGCGCCAGCAGTATGGTGAGTCGGAATGAGCAGTTCTTC.

This clonotype has a count of ten or more. This sequence joins TRBV7-2 and TRBJ1-1; no definite D call. There are 14 residues in the CDR3. V was clipped by 4 bases and J by 1 base, with 10 bases between them. CDR1 and CDR2 (germline): SGHTA, FQGNSA. The CDR3 sequence: CASSSGLANTEAFF. The CDR3 nucleotides read TGTGCCAGCAGCTCCGGGTTGGCGAACACTGAAGCTTTCTTT. Together with reference TRBV7-2 and TRBJ1-1, the CDR3 gives the full variable domain: GAGVSQSPSNKVTEKGKDVELRCDPISGHTALYWYRQSLGQGLEFLIYFQGNSAPDKSGLPSDRFSAERTGGSVSTLTIQRTQQEDSAVYLCASSSGLANTEAFFGQGTRLTVV.

In its sample, this clonotype was seen a few times. The rearrangement uses TRBV4-1 and TRBJ2-3; tentative D call: TRBD2 (5 bases). Germline assignment: CDR1 MGHRA and CDR2 YSYEKL. CDR3 size: 15 residues. Trimming shortened V by 0 bases and J by 4 bases, and 11 bases separated the two germline ends. This CDR3 is CASSQEGSGADTQYF. CDR3 sequence (DNA): TGCGCCAGCAGCCAAGAGGGGAGTGGGGCAGATACGCAGTATTTT.

Concerning this clonotype: A read error may produce the germline difference seen at one junction end. V gene TRBV5-6 combines with J gene TRBJ1-2; D call uncertain. Germline CDR1 SGHDT, CDR2 YYEEEE. This CDR3 has 10 amino acids. The CDR3 region is CASSLVGYTF. The CDR3 region has the DNA TGTGCCAGCAGCTTGGTTGGCTACACTTTC.

V gene TRBV7-2 combines with J gene TRBJ2-5; perhaps TRBD2 as D (5 bases). Trimming left V 5 bases short and J 3 bases short, with 16 bases between. Germline V gene lookup returns CDR1 SGHTA and CDR2 FQGNSA. CDR3 size: 15 residues. CDR3 protein: CASSRSLGLEETQYF. In DNA form, the CDR3 reads TGTGCCAGCAGCCGTAGCCTAGGACTCGAAGAGACCCAGTACTTC.

The CDR3, as DNA: TGTGCCAGCAGCTTGTTGACGTTGAGAAGCACAGATACGCAGTATTTT. This sequence encodes CASSLLTLRSTDTQYF. V usage is TRBV5-6 and J usage is TRBJ2-3; D is unclear. Looked up from germline, CDR1 is SGHDT and CDR2 is YYEEEE. V lost 1 base and J lost 0, with 12 bases in between. The CDR3 is 16 residues long.

This clonotype was observed a handful of times. The CDR3 loop is CASSGRRSETQYF. The CDR3 bases are TGTGCCAGTAGCGGGAGGAGGAGTGAGACCCAGTACTTC. The chain joins TRBV19 to TRBJ2-5; 7 bases match TRBD2. V lost 6 bases to trimming and J lost 5 bases; unmatched junction nucleotides: 6. The CDR3 has 13 residues. CDR1 is LNHDA, CDR2 SQIVND, per germline (reference sequence).